This T cell receptor (beta chain) emerged from a study of CD8 T cells in Susac syndrome (dated by TCRdb to the late 2010s). Regarding the research as a whole: The study used repertoire sequencing to test whether antigen drove CD8+ T cell activation and differentiation in Susac syndrome. The clonality of the CD8+ T cell repertoire was compared across about 12 healthy donors, roughly 14 Susac syndrome patients and under 18 multiple sclerosis patients.

The trim is 0 bases for V and 0 bases for J, with a gap of 8 bases between the germline ends. CDR1 is given as PRHDT and CDR2 as FYEKMQ, both from the germline V gene (reference sequence). Counted from cysteine to phenylalanine, this CDR3 has 15 amino acids. Left in the record is the CDR3 DNA by itself, 45 bases read in frame from the first base. RNA was extracted using the RNeasy kit, and about 0.45 to 1 microgram was reverse transcribed with random hexamers. The immunoSEQ multiplex PCR assay, covering 54 Vbeta and 13 Jbeta segments, was used to amplify TCR beta CDR3 regions. PCR amplification bias was corrected using a synthetic template baseline for primer optimization and computational correction. Under the source paper's analysis protocol: Reads were assigned to V, D and J genes according to IMGT and analyzed in immunoSEQ Analyzer, with only productive sequences retained. Clonality was calculated as one minus the Shannon entropy normalized by log2 of the number of productive unique sequences. For each patient and control, public and private clones were evaluated within the 100 most prevalent clones. Clones were defined as Susac-specific if absent from the healthy and MS cohorts, from some 1,000 published viral clones and from other ImmuneACCESS disease sequences. TCRdb itself trimmed the public reads at Q25 with fastp, ran MiXCR and retained productive beta chains. Rows are unified per CDR3 protein, each entry keeping the most common DNA and genes. The V and J calls were not made by the authors but by TCRdb's processing. The sample table shows around 200,000 distinct CDR3 sequences, and approximately 90% are seen once. Over 0.1% of the sample is taken by the ten largest.

What the authors observed across the whole study: The study acknowledged that relatively few individuals were included in the TCR sequencing and HLA analysis.

As regards this clonotype: It has no known antigen specificity. Base qualities are not provided; no much larger clone lies one nucleotide away.

High-throughput TCR beta sequencing profiled peripheral blood CD8+ and CD4+ T cells from healthy donors, Susac syndrome patients and multiple sclerosis patients. The multiple sclerosis controls were treatment-naive patients whose relapsing-remitting disease, either stable or active, fulfilled the revised McDonald criteria. Bulk CD8+ and CD4+ T cells were purified magnetically by negative isolation, whereas CD8+ TEMRA cells were enriched by FACS. Blood was collected in EDTA tubes and processed within 24 hours, with PBMCs isolated through density gradient centrifugation. PBMCs intended for TCR sequencing were frozen in liquid nitrogen and were later thawed in a 37 degrees C water bath. Purity of sorted or isolated CD4+, CD8+ and CD8+ TEMRA cells was at least 90%.

In this chain, TRBV13 is recombined with TRBJ1-1; confidence is insufficient to name the D gene. The sequencing sample was made of CD8+ T cells from PBMCs. The receptor comes from a human donor with multiple sclerosis. Here the CDR3 is given as CASSLGETMNTEAFF. The DNA is as follows: TGTGCCAGCAGCTTAGGGGAGACCATGAACACTGAAGCTTTCTTT.